This T cell receptor (beta chain) was identified in a study of technical replicates of blood from a handful of donors (dated by TCRdb to 2017 to 2019). Libraries were constructed by the immunoSEQ multiplex PCR assay. As stored in TCRdb, this immuneACCESS dataset retains in-frame rearrangements with V and J assigned. A fraction of the clones does not appear; measured against another copy, unresolved V genes explain less than half of the discrepancy, and the remainder lacks a known reason. Counted in this sample were nearly 80,000 clones; 93% of them appeared once. The ten largest clones take up 0.35% to 0.5% of the sample. The germline V and J ends show losses of 0 bases and 6 bases respectively, and no gene match explains 7 bases of the junction. Sequences PRHDT (CDR1) and FYEKMQ (CDR2) are obtained from the germline V gene (reference sequence). Counted from cysteine to phenylalanine, this CDR3 has 16 amino acids. CDR3 DNA only is kept here, 48 bases in frame from base 1.

As for this clone: The clone's antigen remains unknown. No much larger clonotype is one base removed from it; base qualities were not supplied.

This TCR came from a human donor in good health. Material for sequencing was T cells isolated from PBMCs. Recombination connected TRBV13 to TRBJ2-1; 8 bases in the middle match TRBD2. This receptor has the CDR3 CASSLGWLAGSNEQFF. The bases are TGTGCCAGCAGCTTAGGATGGCTAGCGGGCAGCAATGAGCAGTTCTTC.